This passage covers 20 T cell receptor beta chains from one sample sequenced in a study of graft-versus-host responses after intestinal transplantation. Graft-derived tissue was subjected to processing to liberate intraepithelial and lamina propria lymphocytes. Produced via immunoSEQ multiplex PCR; TCRdb's table is partial and in-frame only. The table includes roughly 11,000 clones, 70% to 85% detected once. The material was ileum tissue, obtained roughly 140 days after intestinal transplantation. Receptor source: a human patient who received an intestinal transplant, so some T cells may come from the graft donor.

This clone occurred a few times. The chain employs TRBV27 and TRBJ1-1; maybe TRBD1 (6 bases). This CDR3 is built from 14 residues. Germline V gene lookup returns CDR1 MNHEY and CDR2 SMNVEV (reference sequence). V was cut by 3 bases and J by 1 base, with 9 bases left in between. The CDR3 loop reads CASSFFRGNTEAFF. In nucleotides, the CDR3 is TGTGCCAGCAGTTTTTTCAGGGGGAACACTGAAGCTTTCTTT.

The J gene is TRBJ2-7, the V gene TRBV5-1; 15 bases line up with TRBD2. The ends lost 0 bases at V and 5 bases at J; junction bases unmatched: 3. The V gene's germline CDR1 is SGHRS and CDR2 YFSETQ. The CDR3 length is 16 residues. CDR3: CASSLGTSGGGDEQYF. The CDR3 nucleotides read TGCGCCAGCAGCTTGGGGACTAGCGGGGGGGGCGACGAGCAGTACTTC. The full variable domain, with the rest looked up from reference TRBV5-1 and TRBJ2-7, is KAGVTQTPRYLIKTRGQQVTLSCSPISGHRSVSWYQQTPGQGLQFLFEYFSETQRNKGNFPGRFSGRQFSNSRSEMNVSTLELGDSALYLCASSLGTSGGGDEQYFGPGTRLTVT.

This sequence joins TRBV4-1 and TRBJ1-6; D perhaps matches TRBD1 (5 bases). V was shortened by 2 bases and J by 11 bases, with 19 bases between the two germline ends. Germline V gene lookup returns CDR1 MGHRA and CDR2 YSYEKL. This CDR3 has 16 residues. DNA for the CDR3: TGCGCCAGCAGCCAACCGGTAGGGGAGGGGTGGCCACCCCTCCACTTT. Protein: CASSQPVGEGWPPLHF.

J is TRBJ2-7 and V is TRBV4-2, with D perhaps matching TRBD2 (7 bases). Per germline, CDR1 LGHNA and CDR2 YNFKEQ. The CDR3 sequence is 15 residues long. V lost 4 bases and J lost 4, with 17 bases in between. The CDR3 sequence: CASSPDWGGGYEQYF. DNA for the CDR3: TGTGCCAGCAGCCCAGACTGGGGGGGCGGGTACGAGCAGTACTTC.

This clone was detected a few times. This rearrangement joins TRBV2 to TRBJ2-1; 15 nucleotides line up with TRBD2. The CDR3 spans 21 residues. The V segment lost 6 bases and the J segment 0 bases; nucleotides outside the gene matches: 15. The germline CDR1 and CDR2 sequences are SNHLY and FYNNEI. CDR3 DNA sequence: TGTGCCAGCAGCCGGGGACTAGCGGGGGGCCGTGCGGGGAGCTCCTACAATGAGCAGTTCTTC. Protein: CASSRGLAGGRAGSSYNEQFF.

J is TRBJ1-5 and V is TRBV4-1; the match to TRBD1 covers 9 bases. The CDR3 spans 17 residues. V shed 4 bases and J 1 base; nucleotides not matched to a gene: 8. The germline V gene encodes CDR1 MGHRA and CDR2 YSYEKL. This chain's CDR3 is CASSLYRGRRSNQPQHF. CDR3 DNA: TGCGCCAGCAGCCTATACAGGGGGCGACGCAGCAATCAGCCCCAGCATTTT.

CDR3 protein: CASSVEHEQFF. The CDR3 DNA reads as TGTGCCAGCAGCGTAGAGCACGAGCAGTTCTTC. The V gene is TRBV9, the J gene TRBJ2-1; no definite D call. V was shortened by 0 bases and J by 10 bases, with 5 bases between the two germline ends. The germline CDR1 and CDR2 sequences are SGDLS and YYNGEE. CDR3 length: 11 amino acids.

The chain combines TRBV5-1 with TRBJ2-7; TRBD1 matches at 8 bases. The germline CDR1 and CDR2 sequences are SGHRS and YFSETQ. The CDR3 totals 16 residues. J gave up 2 bases and V 0 bases, and 7 bases lay outside the gene matches. The CDR3 is CASSLVPQQGAYEQYF. CDR3 in DNA: TGCGCCAGCAGCTTGGTGCCCCAACAGGGGGCCTACGAGCAGTACTTC.

The chain links TRBV5-4 to TRBJ2-7; 7 nucleotides agree with TRBD1. The CDR3 totals 14 residues. Per the germline V gene, CDR1 is SGHNT and CDR2 is YYREEE (reference sequence). The J segment lost 5 bases and the V segment lost 4 bases, leaving 9 bases of the junction unmatched. The CDR3 region has the DNA TGTGCCAGCAGCCCGACAGGGCCGGTCCACGAGCAGTACTTC. Translation gives CASSPTGPVHEQYF.

The chain is built from TRBV2 and TRBJ2-3; 7 positions agree with TRBD1. The CDR3 consists of 16 residues. With 0 bases clipped from V and 2 bases from J, the junction kept 5 bases outside the gene matches. Germline CDR1 is SNHLY and CDR2 is FYNNEI. CDR3 DNA: TGTGCCAGCAGTGAAGCGCTGAGGGGGCCCACAGATACGCAGTATTTT. Translating it yields CASSEALRGPTDTQYF. The variable domain in full, completed from reference TRBV2 and TRBJ2-3, reads EPEVTQTPSHQVTQMGQEVILRCVPISNHLYFYWYRQILGQKVEFLVSFYNNEISEKSEIFDDQFSVERPDGSNFTLKIRSTKLEDSAMYFCASSEALRGPTDTQYFGPGTRLTVL.

The chain uses TRBV5-1 and TRBJ1-4, with 7 nucleotides matching TRBD1. Unmatched junction bases numbered 3, after V lost 5 bases and J lost 5 bases. This CDR3 has 13 amino acids. Germline values: CDR1 SGHRS, CDR2 YFSETQ. The CDR3 DNA reads TGCGCCAGCAGTCCGGGACAGAATGAAAAACTGTTTTTT. Amino acids: CASSPGQNEKLFF. Filled out from reference TRBV5-1 and TRBJ1-4, the complete variable domain reads KAGVTQTPRYLIKTRGQQVTLSCSPISGHRSVSWYQQTPGQGLQFLFEYFSETQRNKGNFPGRFSGRQFSNSRSEMNVSTLELGDSALYLCASSPGQNEKLFFGSGTQLSVL.

The table lists this clone with a count of one. The chain is built from TRBV19 and TRBJ1-1; D is possibly TRBD1 (5 bases). The CDR3 has 14 amino acids. V dropped 3 bases and J dropped 3 bases, with 11 bases sitting between them. CDR1 LNHDA and CDR2 SQIVND come from the germline V gene (reference sequence). CDR3 bases: TGTGCCAGTAGTATGTCGGGGGGGTACACTGAAGCTTTCTTT. Its protein is CASSMSGGYTEAFF.

This clone is large in the sample. This sequence joins TRBV5-5 and TRBJ2-7; 7 nucleotides align to TRBD1. Germline CDR1 and CDR2: SGHKS and YYEKEE (reference sequence). J lost 3 bases, V lost 1 base, and 4 bases had no gene match. There are 14 residues in the CDR3. The CDR3 loop reads CASSLRGTDYEQYF. In DNA, the CDR3 is TGTGCCAGCAGCTTGCGAGGGACAGACTACGAGCAGTACTTC. Supplemented by reference TRBV5-5 and TRBJ2-7, the full variable domain reads DAGVTQSPTHLIKTRGQQVTLRCSPISGHKSVSWYQQVLGQGPQFIFQYYEKEERGRGNFPDRFSARQFPNYSSELNVNALLLGDSALYLCASSLRGTDYEQYFGPGTRLTVT.

V usage is TRBV19 and J usage is TRBJ2-6; a weak D match, TRBD2 (6 bases). This CDR3 has 15 amino acids. Per the germline V gene, CDR1 is LNHDA and CDR2 is SQIVND (reference sequence). The ends were cut back, 6 bases at V and 2 bases at J, with 11 bases in the middle. The CDR3 nucleotides read TGTGCCAGTAGCCCAGGAGGGGCTGGGGCCAACGTCCTGACTTTC. This encodes CASSPGGAGANVLTF. Filled out from reference TRBV19 and TRBJ2-6, the complete variable domain reads DGGITQSPKYLFRKEGQNVTLSCEQNLNHDAMYWYRQDPGQGLRLIYYSQIVNDFQKGDIAEGYSVSREKKESFPLTVTSAQKNPTAFYLCASSPGGAGANVLTFGAGSRLTVL.

The chain is built from TRBV5-1 and TRBJ1-1; D perhaps matches TRBD1 (6 bases). The CDR3 spans 14 residues. The germline V and J ends were trimmed by 0 bases and 0 bases, with 6 bases remaining between them. CDR1 and CDR2 from the germline V gene are SGHRS and YFSETQ. The CDR3 region is CASSLGGLNTEAFF. Written as DNA, the CDR3 is TGCGCCAGCAGCTTGGGGGGGCTGAACACTGAAGCTTTCTTT. The full variable domain, with the rest looked up from reference TRBV5-1 and TRBJ1-1, is KAGVTQTPRYLIKTRGQQVTLSCSPISGHRSVSWYQQTPGQGLQFLFEYFSETQRNKGNFPGRFSGRQFSNSRSEMNVSTLELGDSALYLCASSLGGLNTEAFFGQGTRLTVV.

This clone occurred a few times. The chain links TRBV18 to TRBJ2-1, with 7 bases aligning to TRBD2. This CDR3 is built from 15 residues. The V gene's germline CDR1 is KGHSH and CDR2 LQKENI. Trimming at V came to 2 bases and at J to 3 bases, leaving 4 bases not matched to a gene. Written as DNA, the CDR3 is TGTGCCAGCTCACCATCCCCTAGCGGCTACAATGAGCAGTTCTTC. Protein sequence: CASSPSPSGYNEQFF.

The sample holds a few counts of this clone. The V and J genes are TRBV4-3 and TRBJ2-1; the D gene is possibly TRBD2 (6 bases). Germline V gene sequence: CDR1 LGHNA, CDR2 YSLEER. V was clipped by 4 bases and J by 6 bases, with 10 bases between them. This CDR3 region has 13 residues. The CDR3 here is CASSPPTSNEQFF. The CDR3 bases are TGCGCCAGCAGCCCTCCGACTAGCAATGAGCAGTTCTTC.

This rearrangement joins TRBV11-1 to TRBJ2-3; D uncertain. The V and J ends lost 5 bases and 4 bases respectively, with 4 bases between them. The CDR3 runs 11 residues. Looked up from germline, CDR1 is SGHAT and CDR2 is FQDESV (reference sequence). CDR3 DNA sequence: TGTGCCAGCAGCCAGGCAGATACGCAGTATTTT. Its protein product is CASSQADTQYF.

V usage is TRBV19 and J usage is TRBJ1-5; 8 bases are shared with TRBD1. Per the germline V gene, CDR1 is LNHDA and CDR2 is SQIVND (reference sequence). This CDR3 comprises 14 residues. After removal of 5 bases from V and 6 bases from J, the junction contained 6 bases not matched to a gene. The CDR3 protein is CASSLTGVGQPQHF. Here the CDR3 DNA reads TGTGCCAGTAGTTTGACAGGGGTGGGTCAGCCCCAGCATTTT.

This rearrangement joins TRBV6-6 to TRBJ1-5; D is unclear. Germline V CDR1 and CDR2: MNHNY, SVGAGI (reference sequence). This CDR3 has 14 residues. The V and J ends lost 4 bases and 2 bases respectively, with 9 bases between them. This CDR3 is CASSSVLGNQPQHF. CDR3 in DNA: TGTGCCAGCAGTTCCGTCCTTGGCAATCAGCCCCAGCATTTT.